The 31 T cell receptor beta chains below come from one sample, sequenced in a study of cytomegalovirus exposure and HLA in healthy donors. 60 Vbeta and 13 Jbeta primers were used in PCR. Repertoires were generated with immunoSEQ multiplex PCR, while TCRdb's copy carries only in-frame clones and drops some. The sample has 90,000 to 110,000 clones, 69% seen once. The sample consisted of PBMCs. These receptors were taken from a young man in good health and CMV-seronegative.

This clone occurred once. This chain uses TRBV6-1 with TRBJ2-7; D might be TRBD1 (6 bases). Germline CDR1 is MNHNS and CDR2 is SASEGT. CDR3 size: 14 residues. The ends were cut back, 5 bases at V and 6 bases at J, with 17 bases in the middle. In nucleotides, the CDR3 is TGTGCCAGCAGTTCTACAGGGTTTATTTTCGAGCAGTACTTC. It specifies CASSSTGFIFEQYF.

The sample holds one count of this clone. The rearrangement links TRBV4-3 to TRBJ2-2; D is perhaps TRBD2 (6 bases). V was shortened by 1 base and J by 2 bases, with 11 bases between the two germline ends. Germline assignment: CDR1 LGHNA and CDR2 YSLEER. The length of the CDR3 is 16 residues. The CDR3 spells CASSQGGDLNTGELFF. The CDR3 DNA follows: TGCGCCAGCAGCCAAGGAGGGGACTTAAACACCGGGGAGCTGTTTTTT.

This chain links TRBV7-2 with TRBJ2-6, with D perhaps matching TRBD1 (5 bases). Germline-derived CDR1 and CDR2 are SGHTA and FQGNSA. This CDR3 comprises 17 residues. Trimming left V 6 bases short and J 0 bases short, with 15 bases between. CDR3 protein: CASRRGRASSGANVLTF. CDR3 nucleotides: TGTGCCAGCAGAAGGGGCAGGGCAAGCTCTGGGGCCAACGTCCTGACTTTC.

This chain links TRBV5-1 with TRBJ2-5, with TRBD2 matching over 10 bases. Germline loops: CDR1 SGHRS, CDR2 YFSETQ. The CDR3 loop spans 14 amino acids. V shed 5 bases and J 5 bases; nucleotides not matched to a gene: 6. This CDR3 is CASSIAGGDETQYF. DNA for the CDR3: TGCGCCAGCAGTATAGCGGGAGGAGACGAGACCCAGTACTTC.

The gene calls are TRBV18 and TRBJ2-4; a possible D gene is TRBD2 (5 bases). CDR1 and CDR2 from the germline V gene are KGHSH and LQKENI. V shed 5 bases and J shed 2 bases, with 7 bases lying between them. CDR3 length: 13 residues. CDR3 protein: CASSEGSKNIQYF. The CDR3, as DNA: TGTGCCAGCTCAGAGGGTTCCAAAAACATTCAGTACTTC.

This chain uses TRBV25-1 with TRBJ1-2, with D perhaps TRBD1 (6 bases). Per germline, CDR1 MGHDK and CDR2 SYGVNS. V gave up 6 bases and J gave up 5 bases, with 16 bases separating them. The CDR3 totals 14 residues. CDR3 sequence reads: CASSPIQGPYGYTF. The CDR3 nucleotides read TGTGCCAGCAGCCCGATACAGGGACCGTATGGCTACACCTTC.

This sequence joins TRBV2 and TRBJ2-7; 8 nucleotides align to TRBD2. CDR1 is SNHLY, CDR2 FYNNEI, per germline. This CDR3 is built from 14 residues. V lost 4 bases, J lost 4 bases, and 6 bases stayed unmatched. The CDR3 loop is CASSASGSPYEQYF. CDR3 coding DNA: TGTGCCAGCAGTGCCAGCGGGAGTCCGTACGAGCAGTACTTC.

The V and J genes are TRBV25-1 and TRBJ2-1; D ambiguous. This CDR3 region has 11 residues. Between the trimmed V and J ends, which lost 8 bases and 3 bases, there was a span of 5 bases. CDR1 is MGHDK, CDR2 SYGVNS, per germline. In DNA form, the CDR3 reads TGTGCCAGCTCGAGCTACAATGAGCAGTTCTTC. Translating gives CASSSYNEQFF.

This clone was seen a few times. This chain connects TRBV19 to TRBJ2-7; D is possibly TRBD1 (5 bases). Trimming removed 4 bases at V and 2 bases at J, with 12 bases between. Germline CDR1 LNHDA, CDR2 SQIVND (reference sequence). The CDR3 runs 14 residues. The CDR3 nucleotides read TGTGCCAGTAGTACATTGACAGACCCCTACGAGCAGTACTTC. Amino acid sequence: CASSTLTDPYEQYF.

The chain links TRBV6-5 to TRBJ1-2; 8 nucleotides align to TRBD1. This CDR3 has 13 residues. The germline CDR1 and CDR2 sequences are MNHEY and SVGAGI. With V trimmed by 6 bases and J by 12 bases, 12 bases remained unmatched. As DNA, the CDR3 is TGTGCCAGCAGACCCGACAGGGGTAAACTGGACACCTTC. Protein: CASRPDRGKLDTF.

The chain is built from TRBV5-1 and TRBJ2-3, with D maybe TRBD1 (6 bases). This CDR3 spans 14 amino acids. Trimming cost V 7 bases and J 2 bases, with 14 bases left between them. Germline assignment: CDR1 SGHRS and CDR2 YFSETQ. The chain's CDR3 is CASSLRQVTDTQYF. In DNA form, the CDR3 reads TGCGCCAGCTCGCTTAGACAGGTCACAGATACGCAGTATTTT.

A single count supports this clone. This sequence joins TRBV5-8 and TRBJ2-3; no clear D gene. Trimming cost V 6 bases and J 9 bases, with 14 bases left between them. Per germline, CDR1 SGHTS and CDR2 YDEGEE. This CDR3 has 12 residues. The CDR3 region is CASMKPQVTQYF. CDR3 nucleotide sequence: TGTGCCAGCATGAAACCTCAGGTCACGCAGTATTTT.

The chain couples TRBV5-1 to TRBJ1-1; 9 bases map to TRBD1. V dropped 0 bases and J dropped 5; count of bases not matched to a gene: 11. Germline V CDR1 and CDR2: SGHRS, YFSETQ. This CDR3 is built from 17 residues. This CDR3 reads CASSLGAGQGMRTEAFF. CDR3 nucleotide sequence: TGCGCCAGCAGCTTGGGGGCGGGACAGGGTATGCGGACTGAAGCTTTCTTT. Based on the CDR3 plus reference TRBV5-1 and TRBJ1-1, the full variable domain is KAGVTQTPRYLIKTRGQQVTLSCSPISGHRSVSWYQQTPGQGLQFLFEYFSETQRNKGNFPGRFSGRQFSNSRSEMNVSTLELGDSALYLCASSLGAGQGMRTEAFFGQGTRLTVV.

This chain links TRBV9 with TRBJ2-5; the match to TRBD2 covers 7 bases. The better agreement between TRBJ2-7 and the DNA end casts doubt on the J call. The length of the CDR3 is 15 residues. Germline lookup yields CDR1 SGDLS and CDR2 YYNGEE. CDR3 amino acids: CASSVAGGGTYEQYF. As DNA, the CDR3 is TGTGCCAGCAGCGTAGCTGGGGGGGGTACCTACGAGCAGTACTTC.

In nucleotides, the CDR3 is TGTGCCAGCAGTTTATCTACTCGGAGGATCGGAGGCACAGATACGCAGTATTTT. Its protein product is CASSLSTRRIGGTDTQYF. The chain is built from TRBV27 and TRBJ2-3; weak D call: TRBD2 (5 bases). Germline V gives CDR1 MNHEY, CDR2 SMNVEV (reference sequence). The germline V and J ends were trimmed by 0 bases and 1 base, with 17 bases remaining between them. The CDR3 length is 18 residues.

This rearrangement joins TRBV6-5 to TRBJ2-7; the D gene is possibly TRBD1 (5 bases). This CDR3 contains 15 residues. V lost 6 bases to trimming and J lost 3 bases, with 18 bases between them. Germline assignment: CDR1 MNHEY and CDR2 SVGAGI. The CDR3 DNA follows: TGTGCCAGCAGCCCTGGGCGACAGCCCCGCTACGAGCAGTACTTC. This sequence encodes CASSPGRQPRYEQYF.

The sample holds many counts of this clone. The rearrangement uses TRBV6-5 and TRBJ2-7, with 14 bases lining up with TRBD2. CDR3 length equals 15 residues. Per the germline V gene, CDR1 is MNHEY and CDR2 is SVGAGI. The trim removed 5 bases at V and 7 bases at J, leaving 7 bases unmatched. CDR3 loop: CASSGTSGSSWEQYF. Here the CDR3 DNA reads TGTGCCAGCAGTGGGACTAGCGGGAGTTCATGGGAGCAGTACTTC.

The rearrangement links TRBV5-1 to TRBJ2-3; 7 positions agree with TRBD1. The CDR3 is 17 residues long. V lost 3 bases and J lost 6; bases outside the gene matches: 16. The germline CDR1 and CDR2 sequences are SGHRS and YFSETQ. The CDR3 coding sequence is TGCGCCAGCAGCTCAAGGACAGGCGATAATGTGTGGGATACGCAGTATTTT. Translated, it gives CASSSRTGDNVWDTQYF.

V usage is TRBV27 and J usage is TRBJ1-1; no clear D gene. CDR1 and CDR2 (germline): MNHEY, SMNVEV (reference sequence). The V end lost 3 bases, the J end lost 5 bases, and 16 bases lay between the germline ends. The CDR3 covers 15 residues. The CDR3 loop is CASSLRALSYTEAFF. CDR3 nucleotide sequence: TGTGCCAGCAGTTTGAGAGCCCTCTCGTATACTGAAGCTTTCTTT.

The chain joins TRBV19 to TRBJ1-6; D is ambiguous. The CDR3 is made up of 13 amino acids. Germline CDR1 is LNHDA and CDR2 is SQIVND (reference sequence). V lost 7 bases to trimming and J lost 8 bases, with 12 bases between them. The DNA for the CDR3 is TGTGCCAGTACTCGCAGCCTAGATTCACCCCTCCACTTT. It yields the protein CASTRSLDSPLHF.

This clone was counted between two and nine times. The V gene is TRBV7-9, the J gene TRBJ2-5, with D uncertain. Per germline, CDR1 SEHNR and CDR2 FQNEAQ (reference sequence). This CDR3 has 13 residues. Trimming removed 0 bases at V and 5 bases at J, with 7 bases between. CDR3 in DNA: TGTGCCAGCAGCTTAGCCCAGTATGAGACCCAGTACTTC. It is translated as CASSLAQYETQYF.

The chain employs TRBV2 and TRBJ2-2; 8 bases align to TRBD2. The CDR3 contains 15 residues. V trimming: 2 bases; J trimming: 5 bases; junction bases outside the gene matches: 4. Germline V lookup: CDR1 SNHLY, CDR2 FYNNEI. The CDR3 nucleotides are TGTGCCAGCAGTGAATTCGGGAGGGGAACCGGGGAGCTGTTTTTT. It is translated as CASSEFGRGTGELFF.

The V call is TRBV6-5, the J call TRBJ1-2, with TRBD1 as a possible D gene (5 bases). This CDR3 is 12 amino acids long. V lost 2 bases and J lost 4, with 5 bases in between. Germline-derived CDR1 and CDR2 are MNHEY and SVGAGI. DNA of the CDR3: TGTGCCAGCAGTTACAGGGGCTATGGCTACACCTTC. Its protein is CASSYRGYGYTF.

This chain joins TRBV15 and TRBJ2-7; TRBD1 matches at 9 bases. The CDR3 length is 15 residues. CDR1 is LNHNV, CDR2 YYDKDF, per germline (reference sequence). V shed 3 bases, J shed 3 bases, and the junction held 6 bases outside the gene matches. CDR3 nucleotide sequence: TGTGCCACCAGCAGGAAGGGGACAGGGAACTACGAGCAGTACTTC. It translates to CATSRKGTGNYEQYF.

The chain carries TRBV18 and TRBJ1-2, with 8 positions matching TRBD1. J was trimmed by 8 bases and V by 3 bases; bases with no gene match: 5. The V gene's germline CDR1 is KGHSH and CDR2 LQKENI. The CDR3 is 13 amino acids. The CDR3 DNA reads TGTGCCAGCTCACCTTCAGGGGGCGAAGGCTACACCTTC. Translating it yields CASSPSGGEGYTF.

The chain combines TRBV10-2 with TRBJ2-3, with D uncertain. Germline-derived CDR1 and CDR2 are WSHSY and SAAADI. The CDR3 spans 11 residues. Trimming took 4 bases from V and 6 from J, leaving 5 bases between them. Written as DNA, the CDR3 is TGCGCCAGCAGTGCGAGCGATACGCAGTATTTT. Translated: CASSASDTQYF.

Here the CDR3 DNA reads TGTGCCAGCAGCCCCCGGGGGAGAACAGATACGCAGTATTTT. Encoded protein: CASSPRGRTDTQYF. The chain carries TRBV2 and TRBJ2-3, with D tentatively TRBD2 (6 bases). The CDR3 covers 14 residues. From germline, CDR1 is SNHLY and CDR2 FYNNEI. Trimming took 6 bases from V and 3 from J, leaving 13 bases between them.

The chain links TRBV4-3 to TRBJ2-7; 12 positions agree with TRBD2. The junction had 7 bases not matched to a gene; V was cut back by 2 bases and J by 5 bases. CDR1 and CDR2 from the germline V gene are LGHNA and YSLEER. This CDR3 is 16 amino acids long. CDR3 sequence reads: CASSQSPGLAGHEQYF. The CDR3 DNA reads as TGCGCCAGCAGCCAATCCCCGGGACTAGCGGGTCACGAGCAGTACTTC.

The V and J genes are TRBV28 and TRBJ1-5, with TRBD1 matching 7 bases. The CDR3 has 15 residues. Germline V CDR1 and CDR2: MDHEN, SYDVKM. Trimming took 5 bases from V and 10 from J; bases not matched to a gene: 14. CDR3 amino acids: CASSAIDRDYKPQHF. The CDR3 DNA reads as TGTGCCAGCAGTGCCATCGACAGGGATTATAAACCCCAGCATTTT.

This clone was recorded a few times. The chain recombines TRBV4-2 with TRBJ2-1; TRBD2 agrees at 10 bases. Germline V gives CDR1 LGHNA, CDR2 YNFKEQ. This CDR3 is built from 17 residues. Trimming took 0 bases from V and 5 from J; bases not matched to a gene: 7. CDR3 in DNA: TGTGCCAGCAGCCAAGAAACGGGACTAGCGAGCCACAATGAGCAGTTCTTC. Amino acids: CASSQETGLASHNEQFF.

The chain links TRBV7-9 to TRBJ2-3, with TRBD2 identical over 11 bases. Germline V gene sequence: CDR1 SEHNR, CDR2 FQNEAQ (reference sequence). This CDR3 is 15 amino acids long. V gave up 1 base and J gave up 5 bases; unmatched junction bases: 2. CDR3 loop: CASSLVGLAGDTQYF. The CDR3 DNA reads as TGTGCCAGCAGCTTAGTAGGACTAGCGGGAGATACGCAGTATTTT.